This entry describes one TCR beta chain. This clone is a singleton in its sample. What this receptor recognizes is not known. Base qualities are missing; no much larger clone stands one base away. The trim is 0 bases for V and 0 bases for J, with a gap of 12 bases between the germline ends. CDR1 and CDR2 (PRHDT, FYEKMQ) derive from the germline V gene (reference sequence). The CDR3 goes from the cysteine to the phenylalanine over 17 residues. Only the CDR3 DNA stays, 51 bases, in frame from base 1. Another Seattle source contributed samples from volunteer blood donors who had recovered from COVID-19. Collaborating institutions collected whole blood in K2EDTA tubes following their own protocols. For TCRbeta analysis, collaborator samples were shipped as frozen whole blood, as isolated PBMCs, or as DNA extracted from either sample type. TCRbeta CDR3 regions were amplified from genomic DNA by means of the immunoSEQ Assay, a bias-controlled multiplex PCR. The paper's data handling went like this. Nucleated cell counts per sample were estimated from amplification of reference gene primers within the assay. Sequence reads were collapsed and filtered to measure the absolute abundance of every unique TCRbeta CDR3 rearrangement. For each sample, productive Simpson clonality was calculated as the square root of Simpson's diversity index over productive rearrangements. The table was pulled from immuneACCESS by TCRdb, which kept in-frame rearrangements only. Such tables lose some clones; where checked, under half of the loss comes from unresolved V genes, and the rest has no known cause. Clonal size and the V and J genes are those of that table, whereas D and trimming came from the DNA. Present in this sample are a few hundred thousand clones, approximately 90% of which were seen just once. In total, the top ten clones hold approximately 12% of the sample.

This entry comes from a study of blood T cell repertoires in COVID-19 (dated by TCRdb to 2020 to 2022). With regard to the full study: The collaborator samples originated in the United States, Italy and Spain and spanned the acute and convalescent phases of COVID-19. The prospective study material was composed of cDNA or gDNA derived from T cells, B-cell-depleted T cells, or PBMCs. The repertoires were released in a freely available public database meant as a resource for research on the immune response to SARS-CoV-2. The samples were drawn from the first 160 participants of the ongoing ImmuneRACE study and from 1,254 subjects provided by 6 global collaborators. The sample metadata nearly always contained a de-identified subject ID, COVID-19 status, age in years and sex. Where HLA class I and class II types were available, the types were taken from metadata supplied by the sample provider, not from assay-based typing. The dataset comprised deeply sampled blood TCRbeta repertoires from subjects exposed to, actively infected with, or recovered from COVID-19. General study outcomes and caveats: Clinical and demographic metadata were provided uncurated, with the amount varying by source and participant.

The sequence derives from a woman aged 18-29 years who had recovered from COVID-19. The sequenced sample was peripheral blood. The V and J segments used are TRBV13 and TRBJ2-1; TRBD2 is perhaps the D gene, given 5 matching bases. The nucleotide sequence is TGTGCCAGCAGCTTAGGCCGGACGGGGATCTCCTACAATGAGCAGTTCTTC. Translated, this gives CASSLGRTGISYNEQFF. Outside the CDR3, residues come from the reference TRBV13 and TRBJ2-1 proteins, so the full variable domain is: AAGVIQSPRHLIKEKRETATLKCYPIPRHDTVYWYQQGPGQDPQFLISFYEKMQSDKGSIPDRFSAQQFSDYHSELNMSSLELGDSALYFCASSLGRTGISYNEQFFGPGTRLTVL.